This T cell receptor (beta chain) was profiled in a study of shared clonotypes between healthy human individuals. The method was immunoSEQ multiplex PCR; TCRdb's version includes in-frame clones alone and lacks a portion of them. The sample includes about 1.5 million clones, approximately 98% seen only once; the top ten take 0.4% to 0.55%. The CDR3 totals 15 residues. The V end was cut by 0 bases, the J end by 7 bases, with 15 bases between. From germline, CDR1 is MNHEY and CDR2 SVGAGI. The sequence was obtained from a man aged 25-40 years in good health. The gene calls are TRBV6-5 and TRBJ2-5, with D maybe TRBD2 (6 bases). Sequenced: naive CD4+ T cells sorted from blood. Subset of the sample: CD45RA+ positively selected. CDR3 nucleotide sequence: TGTGCCAGCAGTTACTCGCGGGACGGAGTGATGACCCAGTACTTC. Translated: CASSYSRDGVMTQYF.